These 4 T cell receptor beta chains were all obtained from the same sample, sequenced in a study of neoadjuvant nivolumab and ipilimumab in lung cancer (dated by TCRdb to the early 2020s). Receptors were amplified or captured by the immunoSEQ multiplex PCR assay. TCRdb's version of the immuneACCESS table is confined to in-frame rearrangements and falls short of the full clone set. An unresolved V gene accounts for under half of the shortfall where checked; the remainder is of unknown origin. Here the sample has 20,000 to 25,000 clones; 82% occur a single time. Of the sample, 23% is held by the ten largest clones. Explained via the paper, the time point label denotes: pretherapy, before neoadjuvant immune checkpoint inhibitors. The specimen comprised peripheral blood, sampled before neoadjuvant nivolumab, alone or with ipilimumab. These receptors originate from an adult with non-small cell lung cancer.

V and J are TRBV10-3 and TRBJ1-5; 7 bases line up with TRBD1. The CDR3 covers 14 residues. Trimming took 10 bases from V and 0 from J; bases not matched to a gene: 6. Germline values: CDR1 ENHRY, CDR2 SYGVKD. The CDR3 here is CATRDSLSNQPQHF. CDR3 coding DNA: TGTGCCACCAGGGACAGTCTTAGCAATCAGCCCCAGCATTTT.

This sequence joins TRBV7-2 and TRBJ2-5; 10 bases agree with TRBD2. The junction had 13 bases not matched to a gene; V was cut back by 6 bases and J by 3 bases. Germline CDR1 and CDR2: SGHTA and FQGNSA. The CDR3 contains 17 residues. This CDR3 is CASSTGTSAGWKETQYF. The CDR3 nucleotides read TGTGCCAGCAGTACCGGGACTAGCGCCGGTTGGAAAGAGACCCAGTACTTC.

The CDR3 loop is CASSRTAQETQYF. Here the CDR3 DNA reads TGTGCCAGCAGCCGGACAGCACAAGAGACCCAGTACTTC. The J gene is TRBJ2-5, the V gene TRBV7-3, with a tentative D call TRBD1 (6 bases). V gave up 5 bases and J gave up 2 bases, with 9 bases separating them. The length of the CDR3 is 13 residues. Germline-derived CDR1 and CDR2 are SGHTA and FQGTGA.

The chain employs TRBV7-3 and TRBJ1-1, with D perhaps TRBD1 (6 bases). The CDR3 is 15 residues long. Trimming left V 5 bases short and J 1 base short, with 14 bases between. In germline, CDR1 is SGHTA, CDR2 FQGTGA. Written as DNA, the CDR3 is TGTGCCAGCAGCCCCCGAGGGGGTGAGAACACTGAAGCTTTCTTT. Protein: CASSPRGGENTEAFF.